These 15 T cell receptor beta chains came from one sample sequenced in a study of regulatory T cells in long-lasting Graves disease. Time point meaning: newly diagnosed GD, antithyroid drugs for less than 3 months. The TCR library was made from RNA extracted from PBMCs. Both iRepertoire HTBI primers and Arm-PCR of CDR3 regions were used to build the TCR beta libraries. Via MiXCR, TCRdb re-called the multiplex PCR reads, giving one row per CDR3 protein. There are about 470,000 distinct CDR3 sequences in the sample; roughly 17% occur only once, and roughly an eighth lies in the top ten. These data were also reused for a study on T cells in Graves' hyperthyroidism and ophthalmopathy.

The source material was peripheral blood mononuclear cells (PBMCs), sampled at new diagnosis, from a patient treated with antithyroid drugs. The receptors originated from a man between 40 and 49 years old with Graves disease.

This clonotype appeared many times. The V gene is TRBV11-2, the J gene TRBJ2-1; 8 bases match TRBD2. In germline, CDR1 is SGHAT, CDR2 FQNNGV. J lost 4 bases, V lost 4 bases, and 6 bases had no gene match. This CDR3 spans 15 amino acids. CDR3 sequence: CASSSSPSGYNEQFF. The CDR3 bases are TGTGCCAGCAGCTCCTCACCTAGCGGGTACAATGAGCAGTTCTTC.

This clonotype was seen ten or more times. The chain has TRBV7-2 and TRBJ2-7, with D possibly matching TRBD1 (6 bases). The CDR3 is 18 amino acids. V dropped 1 base and J dropped 4 bases, with 23 bases sitting between them. Looked up from germline, CDR1 is SGHTA and CDR2 is FQGNSA. The CDR3 DNA reads as TGTGCCAGCAGCTTAGTCGCAGCCAGGCAGGGGAAACCATACGAGCAGTACTTC. Protein sequence: CASSLVAARQGKPYEQYF.

A few counts support this clonotype. The chain combines TRBV5-1 with TRBJ2-7, with D maybe TRBD1 (6 bases). The germline CDR1 and CDR2 sequences are SGHRS and YFSETQ. V lost 5 bases and J lost 2, with 11 bases in between. The CDR3 contains 13 residues. CDR3 loop: CASRGHPTYEQYF. For the CDR3, the DNA is TGCGCCAGCAGGGGACATCCAACCTACGAGCAGTACTTC.

This clonotype was counted only a few times. V is TRBV30 and J is TRBJ2-1; a possible D gene is TRBD2 (6 bases). The V and J ends lost 1 base and 4 bases respectively, with 20 bases between them. The CDR3 is 17 amino acids. CDR1 and CDR2 (germline): GTSNPN, SVGIG (reference sequence). As DNA, the CDR3 is TGTGCCTGGAGTGGGATATTAACTAGCCGAAGATACAATGAGCAGTTCTTC. It codes for CAWSGILTSRRYNEQFF.

The chain recombines TRBV5-4 with TRBJ2-7; 9 nucleotides agree with TRBD1. Germline assignment: CDR1 SGHNT and CDR2 YYREEE (reference sequence). This CDR3 spans 15 amino acids. V was pared by 2 bases and J by 3 bases, with 6 bases of the junction left unmatched. CDR3 DNA: TGTGCCAGCAGCTTAGGGGGACAGGGTTTCTACGAGCAGTACTTC. Its protein is CASSLGGQGFYEQYF.

The V gene is TRBV29-1, the J gene TRBJ2-1, with D tentatively TRBD2 (5 bases). The CDR3 sequence is 17 residues long. CDR1 is SQVTM, CDR2 ANQGSEA, per germline. Trimming cost V 3 bases and J 1 base, with 19 bases left between them. CDR3 sequence: CSVEFAGRGRSYNEQFF. Here the CDR3 DNA reads TGCAGCGTTGAGTTCGCGGGCCGTGGTAGGTCCTACAATGAGCAGTTCTTC.

The J gene is TRBJ2-2, the V gene TRBV29-1, with 9 bases fitting TRBD1. CDR3 length equals 14 residues. The V gene end was trimmed by 6 bases and the J gene end by 6 bases; junction bases not matched to a gene: 8. Germline CDR1 is SQVTM and CDR2 is ANQGSEA. The CDR3 DNA sequence: TGCAGCGTAGCCGGGACAGGGAGTCCCGGGGAGCTGTTTTTT. It encodes CSVAGTGSPGELFF.

The rearrangement links TRBV11-2 to TRBJ2-2; possible D gene TRBD1, 5 bases. The CDR3 is made up of 16 amino acids. In germline, CDR1 is SGHAT, CDR2 FQNNGV. V was pared by 3 bases and J by 6 bases, with 17 bases between. Written as DNA, the CDR3 is TGTGCCAGCAGCTTTGCCAGGGTAAAAGAGGCCGGGGAGCTGTTTTTT. Protein product: CASSFARVKEAGELFF. Filled out from reference TRBV11-2 and TRBJ2-2, the complete variable domain reads EAGVAQSPRYKIIEKRQSVAFWCNPISGHATLYWYQQILGQGPKLLIQFQNNGVVDDSQLPKDRFSAERLKGVDSTLKIQPAKLEDSAVYLCASSFARVKEAGELFFGEGSRLTVL.

This clonotype came up a few times. The CDR3 loop is CASSYSHSGAEQYF. DNA of the CDR3: TGTGCCAGCAGTTACTCACACTCCGGGGCCGAGCAGTACTTC. The chain carries TRBV6-2 or TRBV6-3 and TRBJ2-7; tentatively, D is TRBD1 or TRBD2 (5 bases each). CDR3 length: 14 amino acids. The V gene lost 0 bases and the J gene lost 6 bases, with 12 bases spanning the gap. CDR1 is MNHEY and CDR2 is SVGEGT in the germline V gene.

The CDR3: CASSQDRVPSGANVLTF. CDR3 nucleotide sequence: TGCGCCAGCAGCCAAGATCGTGTACCCTCTGGGGCCAACGTCCTGACTTTC. The chain employs TRBV4-1 and TRBJ2-6; D is unresolved. The length of the CDR3 is 17 residues. Germline lookup yields CDR1 MGHRA and CDR2 YSYEKL. The germline V and J ends were trimmed by 0 bases and 0 bases, with 9 bases remaining between them.

This clonotype was seen at least ten times. V is TRBV7-9 and J is TRBJ1-4; 9 bases fit TRBD1. CDR1 SEHNR and CDR2 FQNEAQ come from the germline V gene (reference sequence). J gave up 8 bases and V 1 base, and 5 bases lay outside the gene matches. This CDR3 region has 15 residues. CDR3 region: CASSLEGGTGEKLFF. CDR3 nucleotide sequence: TGTGCCAGCAGCTTAGAAGGTGGGACAGGGGAAAAACTGTTTTTT.

The V call is TRBV6-2 or TRBV6-3, the J call TRBJ1-5, with a weak D call TRBD1 (5 bases). The CDR3 sequence is 14 residues long. From germline, CDR1 is MNHEY and CDR2 SVGEGT. V lost 5 bases and J 4 bases, leaving 12 bases between the germline ends. CDR3 nucleotides: TGTGCCAGCAGTAATAGGGGTTGGAATCAGCCCCAGCATTTT. It translates to CASSNRGWNQPQHF.

This clonotype has at least ten counts. The V and J genes are TRBV5-1 and TRBJ2-5; 10 positions agree with TRBD2. V shed 4 bases and J 2 bases; nucleotides not matched to a gene: 11. Germline lookup yields CDR1 SGHRS and CDR2 YFSETQ. The CDR3 is made up of 17 amino acids. The CDR3 DNA reads as TGCGCCAGCAGCCCGCCCAGAGCGGGAGGGAGTCAAGAGACCCAGTACTTC. This sequence encodes CASSPPRAGGSQETQYF.

This clonotype was observed many times. CDR3 region: CASSLVSATYEQYF. The CDR3 DNA follows: TGTGCCAGCAGTTTAGTTAGCGCGACCTACGAGCAGTACTTC. The gene calls are TRBV28 and TRBJ2-7; D might be TRBD2 (5 bases). CDR3 length: 14 amino acids. Germline V CDR1 and CDR2: MDHEN, SYDVKM. With 2 bases removed from V and 2 bases from J, the gap between germline ends came to 10 bases.

The gene calls are TRBV2 and TRBJ1-6; no firm D call. V gave up 3 bases and J gave up 7 bases, with 4 bases separating them. This CDR3 contains 12 residues. CDR1 and CDR2 from the germline V gene are SNHLY and FYNNEI. In DNA form, the CDR3 reads TGTGCCAGCAGTGACCCGAATTCACCCCTCCACTTT. This translates into CASSDPNSPLHF.